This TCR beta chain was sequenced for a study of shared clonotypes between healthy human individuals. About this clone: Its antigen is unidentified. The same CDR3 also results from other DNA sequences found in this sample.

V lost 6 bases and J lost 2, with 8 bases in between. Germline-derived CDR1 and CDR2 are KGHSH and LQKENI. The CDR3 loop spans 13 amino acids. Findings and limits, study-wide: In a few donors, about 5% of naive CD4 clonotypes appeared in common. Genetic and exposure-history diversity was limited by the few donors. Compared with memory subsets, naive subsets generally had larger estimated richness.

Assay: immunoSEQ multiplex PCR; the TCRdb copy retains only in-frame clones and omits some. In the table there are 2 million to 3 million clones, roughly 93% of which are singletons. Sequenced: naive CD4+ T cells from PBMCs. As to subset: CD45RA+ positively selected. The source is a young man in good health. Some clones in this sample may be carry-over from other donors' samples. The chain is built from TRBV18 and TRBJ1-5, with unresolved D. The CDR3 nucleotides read TGTGCCAGCTCCCCCGGGCGCAATCAGCCCCAGCATTTT. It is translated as CASSPGRNQPQHF.